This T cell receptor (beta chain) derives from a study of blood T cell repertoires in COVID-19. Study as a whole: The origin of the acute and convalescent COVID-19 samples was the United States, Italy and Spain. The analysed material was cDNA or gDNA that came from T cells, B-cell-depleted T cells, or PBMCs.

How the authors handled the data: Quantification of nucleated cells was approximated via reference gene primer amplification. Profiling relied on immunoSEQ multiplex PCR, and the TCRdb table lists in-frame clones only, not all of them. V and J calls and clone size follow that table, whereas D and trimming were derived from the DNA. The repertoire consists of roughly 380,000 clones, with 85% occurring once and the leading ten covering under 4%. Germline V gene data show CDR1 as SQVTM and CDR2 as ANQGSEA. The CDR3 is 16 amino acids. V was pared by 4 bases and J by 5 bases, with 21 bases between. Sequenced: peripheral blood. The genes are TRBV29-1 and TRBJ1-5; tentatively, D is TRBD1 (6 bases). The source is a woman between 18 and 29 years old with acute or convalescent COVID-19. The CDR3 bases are TGCAGCGTTGTCCTCGGGGGGGGCGCGTTCGATCAGCCCCAGCATTTT. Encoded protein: CSVVLGGGAFDQPQHF.